Listed here are 10 T cell receptor beta chains from one sample, sequenced in a study of cytomegalovirus exposure and HLA in healthy donors. The study ran its PCR with 60 Vbeta and 13 Jbeta primers. Measured with immunoSEQ multiplex PCR; TCRdb has only the in-frame clones, and not every one. The sample shows approximately 110,000 clones, approximately 80% of them seen only once. Specimen: PBMCs. These receptors were collected from a human donor in good health.

The J gene is TRBJ1-1, the V gene TRBV19; 7 bases agree with TRBD1. The CDR3 spans 11 residues. J was trimmed by 5 bases and V by 6 bases; bases with no gene match: 0. Per the germline V gene, CDR1 is LNHDA and CDR2 is SQIVND (reference sequence). CDR3 in DNA: TGTGCCAGTAGGACAGGGACTGAAGCTTTCTTT. Translation: CASRTGTEAFF. Full variable domain (remainder filled in from reference TRBV19 and TRBJ1-1): DGGITQSPKYLFRKEGQNVTLSCEQNLNHDAMYWYRQDPGQGLRLIYYSQIVNDFQKGDIAEGYSVSREKKESFPLTVTSAQKNPTAFYLCASRTGTEAFFGQGTRLTVV.

This clone showed up just a few times. The chain is built from TRBV18 and TRBJ1-4; perhaps TRBD1 as D (5 bases). Germline CDR1 is KGHSH and CDR2 is LQKENI. The CDR3 runs 15 residues. V was shortened by 3 bases and J by 7 bases, with 15 bases between the two germline ends. The DNA of the CDR3 is TGTGCCAGCTCACCGCAATCCCCGGGGGGTGAAAAACTGTTTTTT. This gives the protein CASSPQSPGGEKLFF.

V and J are TRBV9 and TRBJ1-4; 10 bases align to TRBD1. V trimming: 0 bases; J trimming: 7 bases; junction bases outside the gene matches: 3. This CDR3 has 15 amino acids. Germline V gene lookup returns CDR1 SGDLS and CDR2 YYNGEE. The CDR3 is CASSVGGQGTEKLFF. CDR3 bases: TGTGCCAGCAGCGTAGGGGGACAGGGGACTGAAAAACTGTTTTTT.

The J gene is TRBJ1-5, the V gene TRBV28; the match to TRBD1 covers 9 bases. Germline V gives CDR1 MDHEN, CDR2 SYDVKM. The length of the CDR3 is 16 residues. After removal of 3 bases from V and 6 bases from J, the junction contained 9 bases not matched to a gene. DNA of the CDR3: TGTGCCAGCAGTTTTAGTGGGACAGGGAGCTCTCAGCCCCAGCATTTT. It codes for CASSFSGTGSSQPQHF.

This clone was seen only a few times. The rearrangement links TRBV2 to TRBJ1-1; D is uncertain. V lost 4 bases and J lost 0, with 3 bases in between. CDR3 size: 12 residues. Germline-derived CDR1 and CDR2 are SNHLY and FYNNEI. Written as DNA, the CDR3 is TGTGCCAGCAGTGCTTTGAACACTGAAGCTTTCTTT. Translated, it gives CASSALNTEAFF.

In its sample, this clone was seen a few times. The V call is TRBV9, the J call TRBJ2-6, with D possibly being TRBD2 (7 bases). The V gene lost 2 bases and the J gene lost 0 bases, with 15 bases spanning the gap. Germline V gene lookup returns CDR1 SGDLS and CDR2 YYNGEE. The CDR3 is made up of 18 amino acids. CDR3 DNA: TGTGCCAGCAGCGTGGGGGGGCCAGGCAGCTCTGGGGCCAACGTCCTGACTTTC. Translation gives CASSVGGPGSSGANVLTF.

This clone has just a few counts. V gene TRBV2 combines with J gene TRBJ1-2; 8 bases fit TRBD1. The CDR3 length is 14 residues. The germline V gene has CDR1 SNHLY and CDR2 FYNNEI. The V segment lost 7 bases and the J segment 6 bases; nucleotides outside the gene matches: 10. DNA for the CDR3: TGTGCCAGCATGATTTCAGGGGGCGGGGATGGCTACACCTTC. Amino acids: CASMISGGGDGYTF.

The rearrangement uses TRBV7-9 and TRBJ2-1, with TRBD2 identical over 8 bases. J lost 6 bases, V lost 3 bases, and 7 bases had no gene match. The CDR3 consists of 15 residues. Germline loops: CDR1 SEHNR, CDR2 FQNEAQ (reference sequence). The CDR3 DNA reads TGTGCCAGCAGCTTGGACCCCGGGACTAGCAATGAGCAGTTCTTC. Translation: CASSLDPGTSNEQFF. Supplemented by reference TRBV7-9 and TRBJ2-1, the full variable domain reads DTGVSQNPRHKITKRGQNVTFRCDPISEHNRLYWYRQTLGQGPEFLTYFQNEAQLEKSRLLSDRFSAERPKGSFSTLEIQRTEQGDSAMYLCASSLDPGTSNEQFFGPGTRLTVL.

The rearrangement joins TRBV19 to TRBJ2-1; D may be TRBD2 (6 bases). The germline CDR1 and CDR2 sequences are LNHDA and SQIVND (reference sequence). Between the trimmed V and J ends, which lost 1 base and 9 bases, there was a span of 13 bases. This CDR3 comprises 14 residues. The CDR3 is CASSIVAAVGEQFF. The CDR3 coding sequence is TGTGCCAGTAGTATAGTAGCGGCCGTCGGTGAGCAGTTCTTC.

This clone was seen just once. V gene TRBV4-1 combines with J gene TRBJ1-1; TRBD1 might be the D (5 bases). Per germline, CDR1 MGHRA and CDR2 YSYEKL. CDR3 size: 15 residues. Trimming shortened V by 3 bases and J by 4 bases, and 15 bases separated the two germline ends. The CDR3 nucleotides are TGCGCCAGCAGCCAGGAACAGCGAAGGGGCACTGAAGCTTTCTTT. Translated, it gives CASSQEQRRGTEAFF.